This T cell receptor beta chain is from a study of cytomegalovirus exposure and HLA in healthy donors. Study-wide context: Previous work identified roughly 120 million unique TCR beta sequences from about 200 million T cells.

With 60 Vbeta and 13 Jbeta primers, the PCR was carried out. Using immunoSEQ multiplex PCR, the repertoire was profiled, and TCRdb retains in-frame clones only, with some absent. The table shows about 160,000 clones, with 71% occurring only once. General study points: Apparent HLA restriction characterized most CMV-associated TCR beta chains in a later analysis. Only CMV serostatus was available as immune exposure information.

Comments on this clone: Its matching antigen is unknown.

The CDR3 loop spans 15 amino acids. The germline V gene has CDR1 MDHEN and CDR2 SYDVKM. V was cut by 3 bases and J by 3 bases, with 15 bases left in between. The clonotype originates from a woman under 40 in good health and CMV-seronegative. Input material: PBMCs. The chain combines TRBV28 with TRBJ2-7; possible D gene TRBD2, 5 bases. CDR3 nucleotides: TGTGCCAGCAGTTTCGGAGGACGGTCGGGCTACGAGCAGTACTTC. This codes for CASSFGGRSGYEQYF.